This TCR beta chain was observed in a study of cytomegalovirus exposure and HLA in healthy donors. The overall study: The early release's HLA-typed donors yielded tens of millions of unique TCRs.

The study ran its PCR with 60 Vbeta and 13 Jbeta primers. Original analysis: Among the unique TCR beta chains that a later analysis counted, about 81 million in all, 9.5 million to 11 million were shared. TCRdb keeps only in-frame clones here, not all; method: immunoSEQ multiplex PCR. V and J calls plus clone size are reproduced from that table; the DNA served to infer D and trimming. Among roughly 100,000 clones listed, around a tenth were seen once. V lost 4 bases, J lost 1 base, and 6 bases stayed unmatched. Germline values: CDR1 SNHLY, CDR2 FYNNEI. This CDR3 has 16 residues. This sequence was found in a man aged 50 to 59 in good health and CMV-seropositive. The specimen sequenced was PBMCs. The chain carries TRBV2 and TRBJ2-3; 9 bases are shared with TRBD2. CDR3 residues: CASSVQAGGRTDTQYF. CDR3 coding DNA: TGTGCCAGCAGTGTCCAAGCGGGAGGACGCACAGATACGCAGTATTTT.